These 14 T cell receptor beta chains originate from one sample sequenced in a study of OX40 agonist ivuxolimab in advanced cancers. The table came from immunoSEQ multiplex PCR; TCRdb's copy has only in-frame clones and leaves some out. The repertoire consists of roughly 77,000 clones, with around 83% occurring once and the leading ten covering roughly 2.5%. This sample comprised CD4+ or CD8+ T cells sorted from blood, obtained in a trial of the OX40 agonist ivuxolimab. The receptors derive from an adult with an advanced solid tumor such as melanoma, head and neck, liver or kidney cancer.

The genes are TRBV6-1 and TRBJ2-7, with a weak D call TRBD1 (6 bases). This CDR3 contains 14 residues. Per germline, CDR1 MNHNS and CDR2 SASEGT. V lost 8 bases and J 0 bases, leaving 14 bases between the germline ends. The chain's CDR3 is CASGRTGSSYEQYF. DNA of the CDR3: TGTGCCAGCGGTAGAACAGGGAGCTCCTACGAGCAGTACTTC.

Here the CDR3 reads CASSLVGDGANVLTF. The CDR3 DNA sequence: TGTGCCAGCAGCTTAGTTGGGGATGGGGCCAACGTCCTGACTTTC. The chain couples TRBV7-2 to TRBJ2-6, with no clear D. The CDR3 loop spans 15 amino acids. Trimming took off 1 base at V and 3 bases at J, with 7 bases between the two ends. The germline gives CDR1 SGHTA, CDR2 FQGNSA.

J is TRBJ1-1 and V is TRBV29-1; 8 bases are a match to TRBD1. The CDR3 length is 13 residues. The J segment lost 6 bases and the V segment lost 7 bases, leaving 10 bases of the junction unmatched. CDR1 is SQVTM and CDR2 is ANQGSEA in the germline V gene. CDR3 DNA sequence: TGCAGCGACGGACAGGGTTTGAAACCTGAAGCTTTCTTT. This codes for CSDGQGLKPEAFF.

The rearrangement links TRBV5-6 to TRBJ2-5; TRBD1 or TRBD2 may be the D gene (6 bases each). The CDR3 is made up of 15 amino acids. Germline-derived CDR1 and CDR2 are SGHDT and YYEEEE. V was clipped by 2 bases and J by 4 bases, with 15 bases between them. Written as DNA, the CDR3 is TGTGCCAGCAGCTTTTGGGGGGCTGTAGGAGAGACCCAGTACTTC. Its translation is CASSFWGAVGETQYF.

The chain employs TRBV9 and TRBJ1-2; D is unclear. The CDR3 extends over 13 amino acids. Trimming cost V 0 bases and J 3 bases, with 6 bases left between them. Looked up from germline, CDR1 is SGDLS and CDR2 is YYNGEE. The CDR3 here is CASSVEIDYGYTF. The CDR3 DNA reads as TGTGCCAGCAGCGTAGAAATAGACTATGGCTACACCTTC.

The chain carries TRBV7-3 and TRBJ1-4; TRBD1 might be the D (5 bases). The CDR3 covers 15 residues. V gave up 5 bases and J gave up 3 bases, with 13 bases separating them. Germline CDR1 SGHTA, CDR2 FQGTGA. The CDR3 coding sequence is TGTGCCAGCAGCCGAACAGGCACCGCTAATGAAAAACTGTTTTTT. Protein: CASSRTGTANEKLFF.

The J gene is TRBJ2-1, the V gene TRBV9, with 8 bases identical to TRBD1. Per germline, CDR1 SGDLS and CDR2 YYNGEE. J was trimmed by 10 bases and V by 0 bases; bases with no gene match: 12. This CDR3 is 16 amino acids long. CDR3: CASSVAPGTGTGEQFF. DNA for the CDR3: TGTGCCAGCAGCGTAGCCCCCGGGACAGGTACTGGAGAGCAGTTCTTC.

The gene calls are TRBV11-1 and TRBJ2-1; D unresolved. CDR1 and CDR2 (germline): SGHAT, FQDESV (reference sequence). Between the trimmed V and J ends, which lost 3 bases and 5 bases, there was a span of 11 bases. CDR3 size: 14 residues. The CDR3 reads CASSFGSNNNEQFF. The CDR3, as DNA: TGTGCCAGCAGCTTCGGGTCTAACAACAATGAGCAGTTCTTC.

This sequence joins TRBV5-5 and TRBJ1-2; maybe TRBD1 (5 bases). In germline, CDR1 is SGHKS, CDR2 YYEKEE (reference sequence). The CDR3 contains 14 residues. The V end lost 4 bases, the J end lost 4 bases, and 14 bases lay between the germline ends. CDR3 sequence: CASSPTGGGYGYTF. The CDR3 nucleotides read TGTGCCAGCAGCCCCACGGGGGGAGGCTATGGCTACACCTTC.

This chain links TRBV4-2 with TRBJ1-2; D call uncertain. The CDR3 runs 16 residues. Germline CDR1 LGHNA, CDR2 YNFKEQ. The V and J ends lost 1 base and 8 bases respectively, with 20 bases between them. The CDR3 reads CASSQVSVELVSGYTF. CDR3 DNA: TGTGCCAGCAGCCAAGTGTCGGTAGAACTCGTGTCGGGCTACACCTTC.

The J gene is TRBJ2-2, the V gene TRBV7-9, with TRBD1 matching 7 bases. J lost 3 bases, V lost 4 bases, and 5 bases had no gene match. Germline CDR1 and CDR2: SEHNR and FQNEAQ (reference sequence). This CDR3 region has 15 residues. CDR3 DNA: TGTGCCAGCAGCTCCTGGACAGGCGACACCGGGGAGCTGTTTTTT. It encodes CASSSWTGDTGELFF.

The rearrangement joins TRBV28 to TRBJ1-4; D is possibly TRBD1 (6 bases). Germline V gene sequence: CDR1 MDHEN, CDR2 SYDVKM. V was cut by 1 base and J by 7 bases, with 13 bases left in between. The CDR3 has 15 amino acids. The DNA of the CDR3 is TGTGCCAGCAGTTTATCAGACGGGGGCGGTGAAAAACTGTTTTTT. It yields the protein CASSLSDGGGEKLFF. Full variable domain (remainder filled in from reference TRBV28 and TRBJ1-4): DVKVTQSSRYLVKRTGEKVFLECVQDMDHENMFWYRQDPGLGLRLIYFSYDVKMKEKGDIPEGYSVSREKKERFSLILESASTNQTSMYLCASSLSDGGGEKLFFGSGTQLSVL.

The V call is TRBV18, the J call TRBJ1-1; 9 nucleotides agree with TRBD1. CDR1 is KGHSH and CDR2 is LQKENI in the germline V gene. V lost 6 bases and J lost 2; bases outside the gene matches: 4. The CDR3 runs to 14 residues. CDR3 residues: CASSRQGDNTEAFF. In DNA, the CDR3 is TGTGCCAGCTCTAGACAGGGGGATAACACTGAAGCTTTCTTT.

This chain uses TRBV7-3 with TRBJ2-7, with 8 bases identical to TRBD2. The CDR3 loop spans 13 amino acids. J gave up 4 bases and V 5 bases, and 4 bases lay outside the gene matches. From germline, CDR1 is SGHTA and CDR2 FQGTGA. The CDR3 loop reads CASSLLAGYEQYF. The CDR3 DNA is TGTGCCAGCAGCCTGTTAGCGGGATACGAGCAGTACTTC.